The entry that follows covers one T cell receptor (beta chain) sequence. A single count supports this clone. This clone's antigen is unknown. There are no base qualities to consult, and no much larger clone falls within one base. CDR1 and CDR2, looked up from the germline V gene, are SNHLY and FYNNEI. V was cut back by 2 bases and J by 0 bases, leaving a gap of 11 bases between them. The CDR3 runs 16 residues from the cysteine to the phenylalanine. Here the CDR3 DNA is all that survives: 48 bases in frame from base 1. The sample comes from a study of blood T cell repertoires in COVID-19 (dated by TCRdb to the early 2020s). For the wider study: The collaborator samples originated in the United States, Italy and Spain and spanned the acute and convalescent phases of COVID-19. Where HLA class I and class II types were available, the types were taken from metadata supplied by the sample provider, not from assay-based typing. Deeply sampled blood TCRbeta repertoires from subjects exposed to, actively infected with, or recovered from COVID-19 were included in the dataset. Nearly every sample came with metadata listing a de-identified subject ID, COVID-19 status, age in years and sex. The material from the prospective study consisted of cDNA or gDNA derived from T cells, B-cell-depleted T cells, or PBMCs. The repertoires were made available in a free public database intended to serve as a resource for research on the immune response to SARS-CoV-2. Samples were obtained from the ongoing ImmuneRACE study (first 160 participants) and from 1,254 subjects provided by 6 global collaborators. The study at large found these results: How much clinical and demographic metadata was included differed by source and by participant, and the metadata was provided uncurated.

TCRbeta CDR3 regions were amplified from genomic DNA using the immunoSEQ Assay, a bias-controlled multiplex PCR. Per the original workflow: Within the assay, amplification of reference gene primers was used to estimate how many nucleated cells each sample contained. Sequence reads were collapsed and filtered to measure the absolute abundance of every unique TCRbeta CDR3 rearrangement. For each sample, productive Simpson clonality was calculated as the square root of Simpson's diversity index over productive rearrangements. As stored in TCRdb, this immuneACCESS dataset retains in-frame rearrangements with V and J assigned. A fraction of the clones does not appear; measured against another copy, unresolved V genes explain less than half of the discrepancy, and the remainder lacks a known reason. V and J calls and clone size are as listed in that table; D and trimming were resolved from the DNA. The sample profile shows a few hundred thousand clones; roughly 90% of them were found once. Jointly, the top ten make up around 20% of the sample.

Participants in the prospective study were enrolled through a virtual design, were aged 18 to 89 years, and lived in roughly 24 United States geographic areas. Cohort assignment in the prospective study relied on participant-reported clinical history from a screening survey and a study questionnaire. For ImmuneRACE Cohort 3, a participant was defined as recovered based on two consecutive negative NP/OP PCR tests, clearance by a healthcare professional, or resolution of symptoms. Each participant in the prospective study had whole blood, serum and a nasopharyngeal or oropharyngeal swab collected by mobile phlebotomists. Prospective study participants could optionally give additional blood draws and questionnaires over an approximately 2-month period. Before DNA extraction, prospective study blood samples were shipped either frozen or at room temperature.

The specimen was PBMCs or T cells enriched from blood (not recorded which). This clonotype originated in a woman aged 25-40 years who had recovered from COVID-19. The chain is encoded by TRBV2 joined to TRBJ1-5; the D gene cannot be named for sure. The CDR3 is CASSEMTTNSNQPQHF. The bases are TGTGCCAGCAGTGAAATGACAACAAATAGCAATCAGCCCCAGCATTTT.